This T cell receptor (beta chain) was captured by sequencing in a study of regulatory dendritic cells for organ transplantation. General study findings and limits: Memory CD8+ clonal expansion seemed more limited with regulatory than mature dendritic cells.

Sorted subsets were CFSE-labeled and cultured roughly five days with allogeneic dendritic cells. CD4+ or CD8+ T cells were sorted as naive CD45RA+ or memory CD45RO+. Of note for this clone: Its antigen is currently unknown.

This CDR3 contains 16 residues. The V and J ends lost 3 bases and 4 bases, in that order; junction bases with no gene match: 10. CDR1 and CDR2 (germline): MDHEN, SYDVKM. The repertoire was sequenced with immunoSEQ multiplex PCR; TCRdb's copy has only in-frame clones and lacks some. The data show about 18,000 clones, with around 80% seen just once and around 3% held by the top ten. The sequenced sample was memory CD4+ T cells from blood cultured with regulatory dendritic cells. Indicated subset: CD45RO+ memory T cells. The V call is TRBV28, the J call TRBJ2-7; TRBD1 aligns across 9 bases. The receptor was derived from a human donor in good health. The CDR3 protein is CASSFNFPGQGYEQYF. CDR3 nucleotides: TGTGCCAGCAGTTTTAACTTCCCGGGACAGGGTTACGAGCAGTACTTC.